The T cell receptor (beta chain) under discussion was sequenced for a study of T cell repertoires in cytomegalovirus infection. About the research overall: Matching HLA type, along with CMV infection, was indicated by public TCR beta signatures. Study-wide findings and caveats: HLA-C-restricted CMV-specific TCR beta clonotypes were dominant in the ex vivo response.

TCRdb redid the calling of the reads with MiXCR, one entry per CDR3 protein. The sample holds around 350,000 distinct CDR3 sequences, 15% to 20% seen once. This clonotype was seen repeatedly, ten times or more. The antigen is unknown. Looked up from germline, CDR1 is SGHAT and CDR2 is FQNNGV. The CDR3 runs to 13 residues. V lost 5 bases to trimming and J lost 2 bases, with 10 bases between them. The sequenced sample consisted of PBMCs. The sequence came from a human donor in good health (CMV status not recorded). Some clones in this sample may be carry-over from other donors' samples. The J gene is TRBJ2-7, the V gene TRBV11-2; D unresolved. CDR3 in amino acids: CASSVGEPYEQYF. The CDR3 DNA reads as TGTGCCAGCAGCGTCGGTGAACCCTACGAGCAGTACTTC.